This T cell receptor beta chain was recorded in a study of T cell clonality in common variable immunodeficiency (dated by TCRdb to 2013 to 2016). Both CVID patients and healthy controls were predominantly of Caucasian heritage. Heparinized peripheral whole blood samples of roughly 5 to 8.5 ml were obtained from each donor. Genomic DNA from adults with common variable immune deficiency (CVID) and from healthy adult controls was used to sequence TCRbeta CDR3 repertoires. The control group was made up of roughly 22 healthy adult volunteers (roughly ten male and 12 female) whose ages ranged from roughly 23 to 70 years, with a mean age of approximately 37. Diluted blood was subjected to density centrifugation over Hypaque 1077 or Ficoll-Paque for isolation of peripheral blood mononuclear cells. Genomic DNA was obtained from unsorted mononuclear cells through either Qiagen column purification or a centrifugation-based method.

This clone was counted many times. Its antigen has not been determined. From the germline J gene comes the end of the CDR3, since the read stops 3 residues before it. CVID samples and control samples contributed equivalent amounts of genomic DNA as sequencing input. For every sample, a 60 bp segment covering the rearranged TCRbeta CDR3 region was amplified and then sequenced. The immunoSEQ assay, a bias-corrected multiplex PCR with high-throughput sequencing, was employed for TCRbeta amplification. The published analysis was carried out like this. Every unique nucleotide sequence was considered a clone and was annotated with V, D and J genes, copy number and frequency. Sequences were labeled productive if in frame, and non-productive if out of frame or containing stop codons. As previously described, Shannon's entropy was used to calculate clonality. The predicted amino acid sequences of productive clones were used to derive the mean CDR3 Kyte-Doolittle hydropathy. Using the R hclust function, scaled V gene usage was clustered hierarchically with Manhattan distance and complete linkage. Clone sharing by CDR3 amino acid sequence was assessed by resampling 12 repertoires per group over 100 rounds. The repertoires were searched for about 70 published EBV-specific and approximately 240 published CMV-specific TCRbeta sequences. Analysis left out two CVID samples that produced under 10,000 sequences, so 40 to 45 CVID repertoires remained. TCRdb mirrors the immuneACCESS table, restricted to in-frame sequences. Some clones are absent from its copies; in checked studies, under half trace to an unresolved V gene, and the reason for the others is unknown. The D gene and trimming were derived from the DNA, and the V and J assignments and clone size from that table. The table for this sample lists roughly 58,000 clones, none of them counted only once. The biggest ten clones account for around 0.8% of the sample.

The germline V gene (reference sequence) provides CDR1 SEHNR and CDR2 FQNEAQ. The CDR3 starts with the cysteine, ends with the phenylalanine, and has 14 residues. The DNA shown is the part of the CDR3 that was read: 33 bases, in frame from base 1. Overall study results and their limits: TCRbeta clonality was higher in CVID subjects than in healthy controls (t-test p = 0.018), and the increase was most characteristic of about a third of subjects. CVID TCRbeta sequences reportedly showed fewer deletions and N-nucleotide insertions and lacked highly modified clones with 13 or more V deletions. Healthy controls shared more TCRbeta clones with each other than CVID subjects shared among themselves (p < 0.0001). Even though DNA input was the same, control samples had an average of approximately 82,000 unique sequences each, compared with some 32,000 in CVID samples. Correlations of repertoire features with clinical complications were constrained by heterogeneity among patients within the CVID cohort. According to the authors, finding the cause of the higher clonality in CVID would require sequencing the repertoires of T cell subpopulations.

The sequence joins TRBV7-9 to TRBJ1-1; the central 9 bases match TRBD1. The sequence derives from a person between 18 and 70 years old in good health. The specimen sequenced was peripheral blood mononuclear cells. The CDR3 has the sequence CASRQNRGLGEAFF. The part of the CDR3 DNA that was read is TGTGCCAGCAGACAAAACAGGGGGCTAGGGGAA.